The source of this T cell receptor beta chain is a study of human T cells and chemical hapten exposure. Study in general: Sensitization involved placing 2% DPC onto an approximately 2 cm by approximately 2 cm region of upper inner arm skin.

Using its own MiXCR run on the RACE reads, TCRdb lists one record per CDR3 protein. The data hold more than 85,000 distinct CDR3 sequences, with under 35% observed a single time. This clonotype turned up a few times. At one end, the junction sequence differs from germline, possibly due to a read error. The sample's time point: patch test 3, about 24 weeks after DPC sensitization. Treatment defined: therapeutic diphenylcyclopropenone sensitization with weekly scalp DPC. Looked up from germline, CDR1 is SSHAT and CDR2 is FNYEAQ (reference sequence). The CDR3 consists of 15 residues. This chain joins TRBV7-7 and TRBJ2-1; 8 bases map to TRBD2. This clonotype was sampled from a man aged 35 to 55 with alopecia areata. Some clones in this sample may be carry-over from other donors' samples. Source: whole blood, taken in connection with sensitization to the hapten diphenylcyclopropenone (DPC). The CDR3 spells CASSVREGSYNEQFF. CDR3 sequence (DNA): TGTGCTAGCAGCGTACGGGAGGGCTCCTACAATGAGCAGTTCTTC.